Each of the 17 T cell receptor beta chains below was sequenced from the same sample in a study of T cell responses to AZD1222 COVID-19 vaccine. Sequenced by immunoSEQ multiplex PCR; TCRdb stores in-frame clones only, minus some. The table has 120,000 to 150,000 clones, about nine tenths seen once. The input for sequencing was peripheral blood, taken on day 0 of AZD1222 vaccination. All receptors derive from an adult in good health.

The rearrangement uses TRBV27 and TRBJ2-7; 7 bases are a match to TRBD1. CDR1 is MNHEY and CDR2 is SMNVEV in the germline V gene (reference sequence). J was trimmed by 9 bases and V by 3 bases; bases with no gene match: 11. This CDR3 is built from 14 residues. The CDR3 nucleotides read TGTGCCAGCAGTTTCCTCGGACAGGTGGCCGTGCAGTACTTC. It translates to CASSFLGQVAVQYF.

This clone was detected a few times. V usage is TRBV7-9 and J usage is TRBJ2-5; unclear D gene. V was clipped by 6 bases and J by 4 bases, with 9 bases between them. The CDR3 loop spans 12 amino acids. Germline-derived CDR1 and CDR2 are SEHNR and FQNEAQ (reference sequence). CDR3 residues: CASRSLIETQYF. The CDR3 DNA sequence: TGTGCCAGCAGATCGTTGATAGAGACCCAGTACTTC.

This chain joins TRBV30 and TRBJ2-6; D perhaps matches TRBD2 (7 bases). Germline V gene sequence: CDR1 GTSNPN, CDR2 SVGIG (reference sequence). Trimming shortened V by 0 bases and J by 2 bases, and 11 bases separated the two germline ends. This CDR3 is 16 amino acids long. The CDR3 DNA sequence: TGTGCCTGGAGTGTAAGGGGGGGTACTGGGGCCAACGTCCTGACTTTC. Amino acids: CAWSVRGGTGANVLTF.

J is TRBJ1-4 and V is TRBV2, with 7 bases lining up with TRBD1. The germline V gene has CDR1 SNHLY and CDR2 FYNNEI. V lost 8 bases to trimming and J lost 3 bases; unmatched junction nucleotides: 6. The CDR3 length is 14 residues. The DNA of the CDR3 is TGTGCCAGCCGAACCGGGACAGCTAATGAAAAACTGTTTTTT. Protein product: CASRTGTANEKLFF.

The CDR3 DNA is TGTGCCAGCAGCTCCGACAGGGACAGGCAGCCCCAGCATTTT. Residues: CASSSDRDRQPQHF. The chain recombines TRBV5-4 with TRBJ1-5; 8 nucleotides line up with TRBD1. The CDR3 has 14 amino acids. CDR1 is SGHNT and CDR2 is YYREEE in the germline V gene (reference sequence). J lost 7 bases, V lost 3 bases, and 6 bases had no gene match.

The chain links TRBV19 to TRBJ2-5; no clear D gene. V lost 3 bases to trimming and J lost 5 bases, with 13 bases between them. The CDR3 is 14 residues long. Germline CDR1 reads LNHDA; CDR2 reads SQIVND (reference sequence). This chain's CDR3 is CASSILRFSETQYF. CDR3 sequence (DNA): TGTGCCAGTAGTATTTTGCGTTTTTCTGAGACCCAGTACTTC. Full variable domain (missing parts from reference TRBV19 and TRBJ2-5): DGGITQSPKYLFRKEGQNVTLSCEQNLNHDAMYWYRQDPGQGLRLIYYSQIVNDFQKGDIAEGYSVSREKKESFPLTVTSAQKNPTAFYLCASSILRFSETQYFGPGTRLLVL.

In DNA form, the CDR3 reads TGTGCCAGCAGCCCGAGCGGAGGGTCGGGGACCGGGGAGCTGTTTTTT. This encodes CASSPSGGSGTGELFF. V usage is TRBV5-5 and J usage is TRBJ2-2; D is possibly TRBD2 (6 bases). The CDR3 has 16 amino acids. V was pared by 4 bases and J by 5 bases, with 18 bases between. Germline V lookup: CDR1 SGHKS, CDR2 YYEKEE (reference sequence).

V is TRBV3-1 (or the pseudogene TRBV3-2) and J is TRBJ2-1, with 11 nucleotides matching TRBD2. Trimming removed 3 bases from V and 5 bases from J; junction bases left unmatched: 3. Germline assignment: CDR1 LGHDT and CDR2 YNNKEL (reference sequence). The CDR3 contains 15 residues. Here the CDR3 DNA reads TGTGCCAGCAGCCAGGGGACTAGCGGAAACAATGAGCAGTTCTTC. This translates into CASSQGTSGNNEQFF.

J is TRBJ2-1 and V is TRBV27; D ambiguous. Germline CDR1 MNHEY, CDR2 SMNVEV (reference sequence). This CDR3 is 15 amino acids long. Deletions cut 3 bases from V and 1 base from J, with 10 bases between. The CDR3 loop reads CASSFLGASYNEQFF. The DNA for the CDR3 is TGTGCCAGCAGTTTCCTTGGCGCATCCTACAATGAGCAGTTCTTC.

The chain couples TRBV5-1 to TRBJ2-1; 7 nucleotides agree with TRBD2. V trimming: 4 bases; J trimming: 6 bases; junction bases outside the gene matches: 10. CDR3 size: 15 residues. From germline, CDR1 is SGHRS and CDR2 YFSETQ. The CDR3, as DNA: TGCGCCAGCAGCGTCCAAGCACTAGCGACCAATGAGCAGTTCTTC. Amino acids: CASSVQALATNEQFF.

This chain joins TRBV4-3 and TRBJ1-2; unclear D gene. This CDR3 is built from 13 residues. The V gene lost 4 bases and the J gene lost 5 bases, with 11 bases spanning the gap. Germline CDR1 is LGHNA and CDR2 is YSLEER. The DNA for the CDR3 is TGCGCCAGCAGCCCCCCGGGCGGGTATGGCTACACCTTC. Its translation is CASSPPGGYGYTF.

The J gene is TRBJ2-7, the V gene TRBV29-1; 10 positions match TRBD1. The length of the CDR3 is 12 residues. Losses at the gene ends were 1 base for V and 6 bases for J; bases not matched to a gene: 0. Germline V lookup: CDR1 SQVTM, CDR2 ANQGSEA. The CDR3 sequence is CSVEGTGGEQYF. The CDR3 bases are TGCAGCGTTGAAGGGACAGGGGGCGAGCAGTACTTC.

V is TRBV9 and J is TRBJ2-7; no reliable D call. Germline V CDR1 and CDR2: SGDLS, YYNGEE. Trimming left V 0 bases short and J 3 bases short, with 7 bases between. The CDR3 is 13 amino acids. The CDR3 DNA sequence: TGTGCCAGCAGCGTAGGAGTAAGCTACGAGCAGTACTTC. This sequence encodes CASSVGVSYEQYF.

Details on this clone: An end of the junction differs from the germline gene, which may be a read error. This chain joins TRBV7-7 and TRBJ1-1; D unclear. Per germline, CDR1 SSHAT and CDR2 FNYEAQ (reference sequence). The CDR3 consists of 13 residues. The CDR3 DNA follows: TGTGCTAGCAGCTTAAATCCGGAAACTGAAGCTTTCTTT. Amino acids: CASSLNPETEAFF.

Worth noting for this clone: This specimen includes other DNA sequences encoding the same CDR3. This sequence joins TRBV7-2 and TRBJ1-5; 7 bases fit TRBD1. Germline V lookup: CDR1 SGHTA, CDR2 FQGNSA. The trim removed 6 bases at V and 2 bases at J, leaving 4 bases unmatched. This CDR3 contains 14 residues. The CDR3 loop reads CASSPTGGNQPQHF. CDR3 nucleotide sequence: TGTGCCAGCAGTCCAACAGGGGGCAATCAGCCCCAGCATTTT. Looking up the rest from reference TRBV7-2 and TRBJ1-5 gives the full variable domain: GAGVSQSPSNKVTEKGKDVELRCDPISGHTALYWYRQSLGQGLEFLIYFQGNSAPDKSGLPSDRFSAERTGGSVSTLTIQRTQQEDSAVYLCASSPTGGNQPQHFGDGTRLSIL.

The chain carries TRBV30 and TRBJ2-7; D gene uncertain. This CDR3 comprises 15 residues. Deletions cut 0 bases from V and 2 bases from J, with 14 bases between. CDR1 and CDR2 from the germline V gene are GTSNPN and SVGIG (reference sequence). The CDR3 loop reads CAWSVKRQRAYEQYF. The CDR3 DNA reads TGTGCCTGGAGTGTGAAGAGACAAAGGGCCTACGAGCAGTACTTC. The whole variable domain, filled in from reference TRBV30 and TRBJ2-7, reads SQTIHQWPATLVQPVGSPLSLECTVEGTSNPNLYWYRQAAGRGLQLLFYSVGIGQISSEVPQNLSASRPQDRQFILSSKKLLLSDSGFYLCAWSVKRQRAYEQYFGPGTRLTVT.

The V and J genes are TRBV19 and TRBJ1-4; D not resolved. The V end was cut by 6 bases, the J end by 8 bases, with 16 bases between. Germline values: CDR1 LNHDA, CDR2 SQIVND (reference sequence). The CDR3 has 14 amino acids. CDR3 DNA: TGTGCCAGTAGCCCGACACTTTCCCGAGAAAAACTGTTTTTT. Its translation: CASSPTLSREKLFF.